The 10 T cell receptor beta chains given below trace back to one sample, sequenced in a study of CXCR3-negative and CXCR3-positive naive CD8 T cells. The libraries of TRB cDNA were prepared using 5' RACE with UMI labels. TCRdb reprocessed the 5' RACE reads, keeping one entry per CDR3 protein, no DNA. Its table lists 40,000 to 55,000 distinct CDR3 sequences. Sequencing was carried out using naive CXCR3- CD8+ T cells from blood. Stated subset: CD45RO-CCR7+CD27+CD95- naive CD8+ T cells lacking CXCR3 (TNR3-). The receptors originated from a human donor in good health. Some clones in this sample may be carry-over from other donors' samples.

The chain carries TRBV28 and TRBJ2-3; as DNA is missing, the TRBD1 call by TCRdb cannot be tested. Germline CDR1 is MDHEN and CDR2 is SYDVKM. This CDR3 is built from 13 residues. This chain's CDR3 is CASSHRDTDTQYF.

This chain connects TRBV29-1 to TRBJ2-2. The V gene's germline CDR1 is SQVTM and CDR2 ANQGSEA. This CDR3 is 13 amino acids long. CDR3 in amino acids: CSDRFTNTGELFF.

The chain combines TRBV27 with TRBJ2-1; TCRdb names TRBD2, which stays unverified in the absence of DNA. In germline, CDR1 is MNHEY, CDR2 SMNVEV (reference sequence). The CDR3 runs 15 residues. The CDR3 sequence: CASSLVGPGGNEQFF.

The V gene is TRBV7-8, the J gene TRBJ2-1; the TCRdb D gene call, TRBD2, has no DNA to confirm it. The V gene's germline CDR1 is SGHVS and CDR2 FQNEAQ. CDR3 length: 15 residues. The CDR3 sequence: CASSLYPGPMDEQFF. Together with reference TRBV7-8 and TRBJ2-1, the CDR3 gives the full variable domain: GAGVSQSPRYKVAKRGQDVALRCDPISGHVSLFWYQQALGQGPEFLTYFQNEAQLDKSGLPSDRFFAERPEGSVSTLKIQRTQQEDSAVYLCASSLYPGPMDEQFFGPGTRLTVL.

This chain uses TRBV29-1 with TRBJ2-3. In germline, CDR1 is SQVTM, CDR2 ANQGSEA. This CDR3 spans 14 amino acids. This chain's CDR3 is CSVEAAPSTDTQYF.

V gene TRBV13 combines with J gene TRBJ2-1; TCRdb returns TRBD2, unconfirmable since there is no DNA. There are 13 residues in the CDR3. Germline V gene sequence: CDR1 PRHDT, CDR2 FYEKMQ (reference sequence). The CDR3 loop is CASSSTTGDEQFF.

The chain uses TRBV4-2 and TRBJ2-7. The CDR3 length is 12 residues. The V gene's germline CDR1 is LGHNA and CDR2 YNFKEQ. CDR3 loop: CASSQGFSEQYF.

V and J are TRBV12-3 or TRBV12-4 and TRBJ2-5; TCRdb's D call, TRBD2, is unchecked because there is no DNA. CDR3 length: 14 amino acids. Here the CDR3 reads CASSREAGGETQYF.

The rearrangement links TRBV19 to TRBJ2-1; no DNA is available, so the TRBD1 call from TCRdb remains unchecked. The CDR3 contains 12 residues. CDR1 and CDR2 (germline): LNHDA, SQIVND (reference sequence). CDR3 amino acids: CASSRGLREQFF.

The chain carries TRBV6-2 or TRBV6-3 and TRBJ2-5; TCRdb's assignment of TRBD2 cannot be checked, as there is no DNA. The CDR3 totals 14 residues. Germline V lookup: CDR1 MNHEY, CDR2 SVGEGT. CDR3 in amino acids: CASSEGLSVQTQYF.